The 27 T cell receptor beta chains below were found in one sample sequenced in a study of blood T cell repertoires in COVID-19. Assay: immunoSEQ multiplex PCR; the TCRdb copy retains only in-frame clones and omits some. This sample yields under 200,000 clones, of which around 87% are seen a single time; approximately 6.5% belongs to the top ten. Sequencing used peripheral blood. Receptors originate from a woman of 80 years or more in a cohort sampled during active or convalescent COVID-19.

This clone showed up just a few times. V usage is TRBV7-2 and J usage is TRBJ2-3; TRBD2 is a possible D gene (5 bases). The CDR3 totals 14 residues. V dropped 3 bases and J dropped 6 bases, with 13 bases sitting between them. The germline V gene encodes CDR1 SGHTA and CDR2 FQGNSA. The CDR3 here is CASSFGGSGDTQYF. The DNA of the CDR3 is TGTGCCAGCAGCTTCGGCGGGTCCGGGGATACGCAGTATTTT.

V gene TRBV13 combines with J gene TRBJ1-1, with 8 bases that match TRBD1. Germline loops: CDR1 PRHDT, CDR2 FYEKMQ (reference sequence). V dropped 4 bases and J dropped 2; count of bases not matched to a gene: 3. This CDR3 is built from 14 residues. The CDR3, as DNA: TGTGCCAGCAGCTCCAGGGGGCTTAACACTGAAGCTTTCTTT. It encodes CASSSRGLNTEAFF.

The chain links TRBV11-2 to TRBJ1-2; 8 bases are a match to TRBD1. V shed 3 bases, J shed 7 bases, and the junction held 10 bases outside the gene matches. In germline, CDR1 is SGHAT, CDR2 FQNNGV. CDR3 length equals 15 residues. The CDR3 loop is CASSFFDRGLSGYTF. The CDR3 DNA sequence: TGTGCCAGCAGCTTCTTCGACAGGGGCTTGAGTGGCTACACCTTC.

The CDR3 coding sequence is TGTGCCAGCAGCTTAGCGTTCGCCAGGGATTCAGGATACGAGCAGTACTTC. Amino acid sequence: CASSLAFARDSGYEQYF. This chain links TRBV7-2 with TRBJ2-7; possible D gene TRBD1, 5 bases. CDR1 is SGHTA and CDR2 is FQGNSA in the germline V gene. V was clipped by 0 bases and J by 4 bases, with 19 bases between them. This CDR3 is 17 amino acids long.

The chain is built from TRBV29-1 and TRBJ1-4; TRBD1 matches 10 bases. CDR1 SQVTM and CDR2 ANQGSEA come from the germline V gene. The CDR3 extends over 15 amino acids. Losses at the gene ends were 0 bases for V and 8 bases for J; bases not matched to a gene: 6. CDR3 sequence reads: CSVEEPGQGREKLFF. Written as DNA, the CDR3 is TGCAGCGTTGAAGAGCCGGGACAGGGGCGAGAAAAACTGTTTTTT.

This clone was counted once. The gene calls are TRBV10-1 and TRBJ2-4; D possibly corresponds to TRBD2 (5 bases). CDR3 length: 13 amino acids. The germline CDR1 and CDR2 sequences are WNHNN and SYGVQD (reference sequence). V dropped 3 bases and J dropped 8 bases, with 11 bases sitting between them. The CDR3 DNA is TGCGCCAGCAGTGAACGCGGAGGATACATTCAGTACTTC. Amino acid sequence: CASSERGGYIQYF.

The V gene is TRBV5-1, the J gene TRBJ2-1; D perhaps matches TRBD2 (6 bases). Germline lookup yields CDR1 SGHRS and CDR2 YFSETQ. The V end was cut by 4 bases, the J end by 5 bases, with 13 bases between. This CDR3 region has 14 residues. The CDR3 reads CASSLTRGNNEQFF. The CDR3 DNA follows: TGCGCCAGCAGCCTTACCCGGGGGAACAATGAGCAGTTCTTC.

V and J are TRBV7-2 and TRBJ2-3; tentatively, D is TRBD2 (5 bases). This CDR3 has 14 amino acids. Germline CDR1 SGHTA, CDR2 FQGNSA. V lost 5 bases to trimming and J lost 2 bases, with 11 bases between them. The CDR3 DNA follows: TGTGCCAGCAGCCTCGGACTTATCACAGATACGCAGTATTTT. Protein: CASSLGLITDTQYF.

The CDR3 sequence: CASSLAGETGNTIYF. The CDR3 DNA reads TGCGCCAGCAGCTTGGCGGGAGAAACTGGAAACACCATATATTTT. This sequence joins TRBV5-1 and TRBJ1-3, with unresolved D. The CDR3 is 15 residues long. Looked up from germline, CDR1 is SGHRS and CDR2 is YFSETQ. V was clipped by 0 bases and J by 2 bases, with 9 bases between them.

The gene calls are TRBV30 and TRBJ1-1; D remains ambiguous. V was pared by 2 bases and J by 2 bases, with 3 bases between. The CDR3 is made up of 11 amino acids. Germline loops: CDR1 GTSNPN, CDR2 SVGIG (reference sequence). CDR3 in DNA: TGTGCCTGGAGTATAAACACTGAAGCTTTCTTT. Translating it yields CAWSINTEAFF.

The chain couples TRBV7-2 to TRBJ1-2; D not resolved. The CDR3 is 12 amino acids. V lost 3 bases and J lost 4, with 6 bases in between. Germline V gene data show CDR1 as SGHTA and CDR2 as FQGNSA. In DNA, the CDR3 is TGTGCCAGCAGCTTCGCGGCCTATGGCTACACCTTC. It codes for CASSFAAYGYTF.

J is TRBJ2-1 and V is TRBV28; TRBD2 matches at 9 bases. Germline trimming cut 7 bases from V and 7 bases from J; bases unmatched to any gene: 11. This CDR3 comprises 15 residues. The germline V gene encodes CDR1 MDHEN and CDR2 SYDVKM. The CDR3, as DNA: TGTGCCAGCATTCTCCGGCGGGGGGGCAGGAATGAGCAGTTCTTC. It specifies CASILRRGGRNEQFF.

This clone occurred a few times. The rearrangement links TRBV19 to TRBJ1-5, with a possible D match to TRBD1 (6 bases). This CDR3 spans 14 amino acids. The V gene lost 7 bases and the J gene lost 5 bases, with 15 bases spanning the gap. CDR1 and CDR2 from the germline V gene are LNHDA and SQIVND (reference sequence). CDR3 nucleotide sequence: TGTGCCAGTAATGGCCCCCAGGGGCATCAGCCCCAGCATTTT. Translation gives CASNGPQGHQPQHF. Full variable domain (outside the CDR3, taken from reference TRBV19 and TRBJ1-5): DGGITQSPKYLFRKEGQNVTLSCEQNLNHDAMYWYRQDPGQGLRLIYYSQIVNDFQKGDIAEGYSVSREKKESFPLTVTSAQKNPTAFYLCASNGPQGHQPQHFGDGTRLSIL.

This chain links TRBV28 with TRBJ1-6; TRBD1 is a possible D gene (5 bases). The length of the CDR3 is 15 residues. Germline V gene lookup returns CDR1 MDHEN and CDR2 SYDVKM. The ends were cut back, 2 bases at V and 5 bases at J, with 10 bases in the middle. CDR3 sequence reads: CASSLAGTNNSPLHF. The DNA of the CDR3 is TGTGCCAGCAGTTTAGCCGGGACTAATAATTCACCCCTCCACTTT.

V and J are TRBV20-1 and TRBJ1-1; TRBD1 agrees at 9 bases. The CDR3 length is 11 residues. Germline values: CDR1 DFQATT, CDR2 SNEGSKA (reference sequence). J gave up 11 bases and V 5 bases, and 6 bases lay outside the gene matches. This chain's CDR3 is CSASDRGFAFF. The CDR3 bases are TGCAGTGCTTCGGACAGGGGCTTCGCTTTCTTT.

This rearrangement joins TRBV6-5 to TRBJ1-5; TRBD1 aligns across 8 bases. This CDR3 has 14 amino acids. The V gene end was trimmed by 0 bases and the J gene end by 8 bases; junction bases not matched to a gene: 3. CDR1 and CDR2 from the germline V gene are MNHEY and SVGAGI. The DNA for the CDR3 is TGTGCCAGCAGTTACTCCGACAGGGGTGAGCCCCAGCATTTT. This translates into CASSYSDRGEPQHF.

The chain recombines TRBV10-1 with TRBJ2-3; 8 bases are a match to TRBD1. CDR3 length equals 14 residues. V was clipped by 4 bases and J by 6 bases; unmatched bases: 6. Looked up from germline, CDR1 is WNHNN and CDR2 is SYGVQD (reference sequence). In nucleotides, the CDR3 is TGCGCCAGCAGTGGCGGGACAGGCCCTGATACGCAGTATTTT. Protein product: CASSGGTGPDTQYF.

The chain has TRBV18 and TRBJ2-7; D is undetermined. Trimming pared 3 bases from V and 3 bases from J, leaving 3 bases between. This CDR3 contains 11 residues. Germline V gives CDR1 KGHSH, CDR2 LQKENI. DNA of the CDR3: TGTGCCAGCTCACCCGGCTACGAGCAGTACGTC. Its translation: CASSPGYEQYV.

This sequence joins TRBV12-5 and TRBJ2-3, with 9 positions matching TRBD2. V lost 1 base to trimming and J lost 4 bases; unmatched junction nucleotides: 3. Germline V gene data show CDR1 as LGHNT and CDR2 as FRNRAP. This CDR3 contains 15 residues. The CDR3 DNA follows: TGTGCTAGTGGTTTGGGCCGACTAGCGGCAGATACGCAGTATTTT. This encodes CASGLGRLAADTQYF.

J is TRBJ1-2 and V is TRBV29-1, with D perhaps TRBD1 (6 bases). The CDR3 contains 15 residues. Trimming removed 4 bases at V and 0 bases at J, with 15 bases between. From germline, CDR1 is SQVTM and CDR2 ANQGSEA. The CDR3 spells CSVGLGTLANYGYTF. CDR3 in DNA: TGCAGCGTTGGTCTTGGGACACTAGCTAACTATGGCTACACCTTC.

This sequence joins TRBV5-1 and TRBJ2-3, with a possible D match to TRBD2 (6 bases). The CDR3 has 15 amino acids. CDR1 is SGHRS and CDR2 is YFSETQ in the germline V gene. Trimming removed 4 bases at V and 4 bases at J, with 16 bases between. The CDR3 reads CASSGRERGSDTQYF. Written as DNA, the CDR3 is TGCGCCAGCAGCGGCCGGGAGAGGGGTTCAGATACGCAGTATTTT.

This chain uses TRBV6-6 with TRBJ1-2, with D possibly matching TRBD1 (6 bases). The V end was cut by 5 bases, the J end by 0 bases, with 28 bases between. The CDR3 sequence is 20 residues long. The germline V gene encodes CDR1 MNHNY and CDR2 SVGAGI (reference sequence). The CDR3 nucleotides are TGTGCCAGCAGTCCCCAGGGGCAGGGGAGAGGATCCTTTACTAACTATGGCTACACCTTC. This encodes CASSPQGQGRGSFTNYGYTF.

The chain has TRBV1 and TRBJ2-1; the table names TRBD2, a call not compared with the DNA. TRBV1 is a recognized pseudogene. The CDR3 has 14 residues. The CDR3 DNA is TGCACCAGCAGCCTCCGGGAGCTCTACAATGAGCAGTTCTTC. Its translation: CTSSLRELYNEQFF.

The CDR3 region is CASSASRENTEAFF. The CDR3 bases are TGTGCCAGCTCAGCAAGCAGGGAGAACACTGAAGCTTTCTTT. The J gene is TRBJ1-1, the V gene TRBV18, with D possibly matching TRBD1 (5 bases). Germline CDR1 KGHSH, CDR2 LQKENI. V lost 5 bases, J lost 1 base, and 11 bases lay in between. The CDR3 totals 14 residues.

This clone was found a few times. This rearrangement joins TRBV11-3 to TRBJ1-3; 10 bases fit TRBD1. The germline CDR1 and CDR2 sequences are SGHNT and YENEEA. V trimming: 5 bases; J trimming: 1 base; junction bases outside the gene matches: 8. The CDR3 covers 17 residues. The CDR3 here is CASSPRDRGSSGNTIYF. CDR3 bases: TGTGCCAGCAGCCCCCGGGACAGGGGTTCTTCTGGAAACACCATATATTTT.

This chain's CDR3 is CASSLGGLTEAFF. CDR3 bases: TGTGCCAGCAGCCTAGGGGGACTTACTGAAGCTTTCTTT. This sequence joins TRBV7-9 and TRBJ1-1; TRBD1 might be the D (6 bases). The CDR3 runs 13 residues. V dropped 5 bases and J dropped 5 bases, with 12 bases sitting between them. Germline loops: CDR1 SEHNR, CDR2 FQNEAQ (reference sequence).

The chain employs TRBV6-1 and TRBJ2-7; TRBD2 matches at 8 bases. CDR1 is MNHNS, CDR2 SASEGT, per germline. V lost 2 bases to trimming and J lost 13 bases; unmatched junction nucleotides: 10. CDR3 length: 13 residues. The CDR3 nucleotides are TGTGCCAGCAGTGAACTCACATCCGGGACTAGATACGTC. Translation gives CASSELTSGTRYV.